This passage covers 31 T cell receptor beta chains from one sample sequenced in a study of T-cell memory formation after mild COVID-19. One entry per CDR3 protein, called by TCRdb with MiXCR from the 5' RACE reads. The sample carries fewer than 300,000 distinct CDR3 sequences, 16% recorded once. The specimen sequenced was PBMCs or a T cell subset sorted from them (not recorded which). The receptors derive from a man in his late teens or twenties who had mild COVID-19 (a few samples of this study predate the infection). Cell type and time point are not known.

A word on this clonotype: This clone may be a read error of a much larger clone one base away. The rearrangement links TRBV9 to TRBJ2-1; D assignment may be TRBD1 or TRBD2 (5 bases each). The CDR3 is made up of 16 amino acids. V lost 0 bases, J lost 8 bases, and 18 bases lay in between. Germline CDR1 and CDR2: SGDLS and YYNGEE. DNA for the CDR3: TGTGCCAGCAGCGTAGCTGGTAGCTGGGGGAGCGATGAGCAGTTCTTC. Amino acids: CASSVAGSWGSDEQFF.

This clonotype was seen a handful of times. The rearrangement uses TRBV6-5 and TRBJ2-7, with 9 nucleotides matching TRBD2. Germline CDR1 reads MNHEY; CDR2 reads SVGAGI. V dropped 5 bases and J dropped 5; count of bases not matched to a gene: 10. The CDR3 runs 15 residues. The CDR3 DNA is TGTGCCAGCAGTAGACAGGGACTAGCAGTCCACGAGCAGTACTTC. Translation: CASSRQGLAVHEQYF.

The rearrangement links TRBV5-1 to TRBJ1-1; 12 nucleotides line up with TRBD1. Germline values: CDR1 SGHRS, CDR2 YFSETQ. V shed 4 bases and J 1 base; nucleotides not matched to a gene: 5. The CDR3 is 16 amino acids. CDR3 bases: TGCGCCAGCAGCACGGGACAGGGGGCCGCGAACACTGAAGCTTTCTTT. It is translated as CASSTGQGAANTEAFF.

The chain couples TRBV9 to TRBJ2-1; D possibly corresponds to TRBD2 (5 bases). The CDR3 loop spans 16 amino acids. CDR1 is SGDLS and CDR2 is YYNGEE in the germline V gene. Between the trimmed V and J ends, which lost 4 bases and 0 bases, there was a span of 14 bases. The CDR3 region has the DNA TGTGCCAGCAGCTTCCGACTACCCAACTCCTACAATGAGCAGTTCTTC. It yields the protein CASSFRLPNSYNEQFF.

In its sample, this clonotype was seen a few times. This chain connects TRBV28 to TRBJ2-1, with TRBD1 as a possible D gene (6 bases). The CDR3 contains 16 residues. V lost 0 bases and J 0 bases, leaving 9 bases between the germline ends. Germline V gives CDR1 MDHEN, CDR2 SYDVKM. DNA of the CDR3: TGTGCCAGCAGTTTATGGCAGGGGAGCTCCTACAATGAGCAGTTCTTC. It codes for CASSLWQGSSYNEQFF. The variable domain in full, with the rest retrieved from reference TRBV28 and TRBJ2-1, is DVKVTQSSRYLVKRTGEKVFLECVQDMDHENMFWYRQDPGLGLRLIYFSYDVKMKEKGDIPEGYSVSREKKERFSLILESASTNQTSMYLCASSLWQGSSYNEQFFGPGTRLTVL.

This clonotype was observed a few times. The genes are TRBV4-1 and TRBJ1-1; the D is unclear. Per the germline V gene, CDR1 is MGHRA and CDR2 is YSYEKL. The V and J ends lost 1 base and 4 bases respectively, with 16 bases between them. The CDR3 is made up of 16 amino acids. The CDR3 coding sequence is TGCGCCAGCAGCCAAGGACTCCTCGTCGTGAGCACTGAAGCTTTCTTT. This gives the protein CASSQGLLVVSTEAFF.

This clonotype came up a few times. This chain connects TRBV7-9 to TRBJ1-1, with 7 bases matching TRBD1. V shed 2 bases and J 0 bases; nucleotides not matched to a gene: 3. This CDR3 has 15 residues. CDR1 and CDR2 from the germline V gene are SEHNR and FQNEAQ (reference sequence). The DNA for the CDR3 is TGTGCCAGCAGCTTATTGGGACAGATGAACACTGAAGCTTTCTTT. Encoded protein: CASSLLGQMNTEAFF. Variable domain in full (rest from reference TRBV7-9 and TRBJ1-1): DTGVSQNPRHKITKRGQNVTFRCDPISEHNRLYWYRQTLGQGPEFLTYFQNEAQLEKSRLLSDRFSAERPKGSFSTLEIQRTEQGDSAMYLCASSLLGQMNTEAFFGQGTRLTVV.

Only a few counts were recorded for this clonotype. The gene calls are TRBV9 and TRBJ2-2; weak D call: TRBD1 (6 bases). This CDR3 is 15 amino acids long. In germline, CDR1 is SGDLS, CDR2 YYNGEE. Trimming cost V 0 bases and J 5 bases, with 11 bases left between them. CDR3 nucleotide sequence: TGTGCCAGCAGCGTAGGGCAGGGGCTGACCGGGGAGCTGTTTTTT. It is translated as CASSVGQGLTGELFF. The variable domain in full, with the rest retrieved from reference TRBV9 and TRBJ2-2, is DSGVTQTPKHLITATGQRVTLRCSPRSGDLSVYWYQQSLDQGLQFLIQYYNGEERAKGNILERFSAQQFPDLHSELNLSSLELGDSALYFCASSVGQGLTGELFFGEGSRLTVL.

This clonotype has just a few counts. The chain uses TRBV24-1 and TRBJ2-5; D gene uncertain. Trimming shortened V by 5 bases and J by 5 bases, and 11 bases separated the two germline ends. Looked up from germline, CDR1 is KGHDR and CDR2 is SFDVKD. The CDR3 totals 13 residues. The CDR3 protein is CATSGPVRETQYF. Here the CDR3 DNA reads TGTGCCACCAGTGGCCCCGTTCGGGAGACCCAGTACTTC.

This clonotype was found a few times. The gene calls are TRBV6-5 and TRBJ2-2; TRBD2 might be the D (5 bases). This CDR3 is built from 13 residues. V gave up 2 bases and J gave up 7 bases, with 8 bases separating them. Germline loops: CDR1 MNHEY, CDR2 SVGAGI. The CDR3 sequence is CASSYGGFGELFF. CDR3 in DNA: TGTGCCAGCAGTTACGGAGGATTCGGGGAGCTGTTTTTT.

This clonotype was detected ten times or more. The chain recombines TRBV29-1 with TRBJ2-1; 8 positions match TRBD1. Germline V gene data show CDR1 as SQVTM and CDR2 as ANQGSEA. The V segment lost 0 bases and the J segment 2 bases; nucleotides outside the gene matches: 9. The CDR3 totals 17 residues. DNA of the CDR3: TGCAGCGTTGAAGAACCCCTGGACAGGGCGACCTACAATGAGCAGTTCTTC. Translating it yields CSVEEPLDRATYNEQFF.

CDR3 DNA sequence: TGTGCCAGCAGCAAAGTGTTTACCCCCGATGGGACGGCAACCACAGATACGCAGTATTTT. Translated: CASSKVFTPDGTATTDTQYF. This chain links TRBV21-1 with TRBJ2-3; the D call TRBD2 from the table was never checked on the DNA. TRBV21-1 is recorded as a pseudogene. There are 20 residues in the CDR3.

This clonotype has a handful of counts. The chain carries TRBV11-2 and TRBJ1-1, with 7 nucleotides matching TRBD1. CDR1 SGHAT and CDR2 FQNNGV come from the germline V gene. V dropped 4 bases and J dropped 5; count of bases not matched to a gene: 10. This CDR3 has 15 amino acids. CDR3: CASSYIYRGLTEAFF. In DNA, the CDR3 is TGTGCCAGCAGCTATATATACAGGGGATTGACTGAAGCTTTCTTT.

V gene TRBV4-1 combines with J gene TRBJ1-1; D might be TRBD1 (5 bases). The germline CDR1 and CDR2 sequences are MGHRA and YSYEKL. V shed 6 bases and J shed 6 bases, with 11 bases lying between them. The length of the CDR3 is 12 residues. CDR3 loop: CASSWGGSEAFF. In nucleotides, the CDR3 is TGCGCCAGCAGTTGGGGGGGGTCTGAAGCTTTCTTT.

In its sample, this clonotype was seen a few times. V gene TRBV7-2 combines with J gene TRBJ2-1; D is uncertain. The CDR3 has 12 residues. Germline V gene data show CDR1 as SGHTA and CDR2 as FQGNSA. V lost 2 bases and J lost 6, with 5 bases in between. This CDR3 reads CASSLHRNEQFF. CDR3 coding DNA: TGTGCCAGCAGCTTACATCGCAATGAGCAGTTCTTC.

The J gene is TRBJ2-1, the V gene TRBV7-2; 7 nucleotides match TRBD2. The CDR3 totals 13 residues. Germline trimming cut 4 bases from V and 7 bases from J; bases unmatched to any gene: 4. The germline V gene encodes CDR1 SGHTA and CDR2 FQGNSA. The CDR3 is CASSWEGRNEQFF. The CDR3 coding sequence is TGTGCCAGCAGCTGGGAGGGGAGGAATGAGCAGTTCTTC.

The chain employs TRBV6-2 or TRBV6-3 and TRBJ2-5, with D maybe TRBD1 (6 bases). The germline V gene has CDR1 MNHEY and CDR2 SVGEGT. V dropped 2 bases and J dropped 4 bases, with 8 bases sitting between them. This CDR3 comprises 13 residues. The CDR3 spells CASSYTGTETQYF. The CDR3 nucleotides read TGTGCCAGCAGTTACACAGGGACAGAGACCCAGTACTTC.

The sample holds a few counts of this clonotype. The rearrangement links TRBV4-2 to TRBJ2-7, with 9 bases lining up with TRBD2. CDR3 length equals 15 residues. V gave up 0 bases and J gave up 3 bases; unmatched junction bases: 3. CDR1 and CDR2 from the germline V gene are LGHNA and YNFKEQ. DNA for the CDR3: TGTGCCAGCAGCCAAGATGGGACTAGCCTCTACGAGCAGTACTTC. Its translation is CASSQDGTSLYEQYF.

There are a few counts of this clonotype. V and J are TRBV28 and TRBJ2-3, with D hard to call. From germline, CDR1 is MDHEN and CDR2 SYDVKM. V was clipped by 2 bases and J by 2 bases, with 20 bases between them. The CDR3 is made up of 18 amino acids. CDR3 sequence: CASSLTSEMTTNTDTQYF. CDR3 DNA: TGTGCCAGCAGTTTAACCTCGGAGATGACGACCAACACAGATACGCAGTATTTT. The full variable domain, its missing parts supplied by reference TRBV28 and TRBJ2-3, is DVKVTQSSRYLVKRTGEKVFLECVQDMDHENMFWYRQDPGLGLRLIYFSYDVKMKEKGDIPEGYSVSREKKERFSLILESASTNQTSMYLCASSLTSEMTTNTDTQYFGPGTRLTVL.

This clonotype was counted only a few times. Germline and junction disagree at one end, which may indicate a read error. J is TRBJ2-3 and V is TRBV4-2; D gene unclear. Germline loops: CDR1 LGHNA, CDR2 YNFKEQ. The CDR3 has 16 amino acids. CDR3 region: CASSQDWDASTDTQYF. The CDR3 bases are TGCGCCAGCAGCCAAGATTGGGATGCTAGCACAGATACGCAGTATTTT.

V and J are TRBV7-2 and TRBJ2-5; TRBD2 is a possible D gene (5 bases). The CDR3 sequence is 14 residues long. The germline V gene encodes CDR1 SGHTA and CDR2 FQGNSA. The V end was cut by 8 bases, the J end by 2 bases, with 15 bases between. This CDR3 reads CASRESVLQETQYF. CDR3 nucleotide sequence: TGTGCCAGCCGGGAAAGTGTTCTACAAGAGACCCAGTACTTC.

The rearrangement joins TRBV7-3 to TRBJ2-3; 7 nucleotides line up with TRBD2. With 5 bases clipped from V and 2 bases from J, the junction kept 13 bases outside the gene matches. This CDR3 is built from 17 residues. Germline assignment: CDR1 SGHTA and CDR2 FQGTGA. CDR3 nucleotides: TGTGCCAGCAGCCCCGGGCGGGGCGGGGGTCTCACAGATACGCAGTATTTT. This translates into CASSPGRGGGLTDTQYF.

There are a few counts of this clonotype. V gene TRBV2 combines with J gene TRBJ2-2; D call uncertain. V lost 7 bases and J lost 1, with 4 bases in between. Germline loops: CDR1 SNHLY, CDR2 FYNNEI. This CDR3 comprises 12 residues. CDR3 loop: CASMRNTGELFF. The CDR3 DNA reads as TGTGCCAGCATGAGGAACACCGGGGAGCTGTTTTTT.

This clonotype was detected only a few times. The J gene is TRBJ1-5, the V gene TRBV4-1, with D hard to call. Trimming took off 4 bases at V and 1 base at J, with 11 bases between the two ends. There are 15 residues in the CDR3. CDR1 is MGHRA, CDR2 YSYEKL, per germline. The CDR3 DNA is TGCGCCAGCAGCCCCGCCGCGTTCAGCAATCAGCCCCAGCATTTT. Protein: CASSPAAFSNQPQHF.

The J gene is TRBJ2-1, the V gene TRBV7-2; 8 bases fit TRBD1. Unmatched junction bases numbered 6, after V lost 4 bases and J lost 7 bases. The CDR3 is made up of 14 amino acids. Germline values: CDR1 SGHTA, CDR2 FQGNSA. The CDR3 region is CASSSSGQGNEQFF. The DNA of the CDR3 is TGTGCCAGCAGCTCCTCCGGACAGGGTAATGAGCAGTTCTTC.

This clonotype was picked up a small number of times. The rearrangement joins TRBV7-9 to TRBJ2-7; 7 nucleotides agree with TRBD2. V lost 5 bases to trimming and J lost 3 bases; unmatched junction nucleotides: 4. CDR1 SEHNR and CDR2 FQNEAQ come from the germline V gene (reference sequence). CDR3 length equals 13 residues. CDR3 region: CASSLRENYEQYV. The CDR3 region has the DNA TGTGCCAGCAGCCTGCGGGAGAACTACGAGCAGTACGTC.

V usage is TRBV6-6 and J usage is TRBJ2-2, with D uncertain. The ends were cut back, 6 bases at V and 1 base at J, with 6 bases in the middle. Germline CDR1 MNHNY, CDR2 SVGAGI (reference sequence). The CDR3 loop spans 13 amino acids. The CDR3 spells CASRRVNTGELFF. The CDR3 nucleotides are TGTGCCAGCAGACGGGTGAACACCGGGGAGCTGTTTTTT.

A few counts support this clonotype. The rearrangement joins TRBV12-3 or TRBV12-4 to TRBJ2-2; either TRBD1 or TRBD2 may fit D (5 bases each). V was pared by 6 bases and J by 1 base, with 12 bases between. This CDR3 comprises 15 residues. The CDR3 region has the DNA TGTGCCAGCAGAGCTGGGGGATTGAACACCGGGGAGCTGTTTTTT. This gives the protein CASRAGGLNTGELFF.

This clonotype was counted between two and nine times. V usage is TRBV6-5 and J usage is TRBJ1-1; no definite D call. Germline V gene sequence: CDR1 MNHEY, CDR2 SVGAGI. The CDR3 length is 15 residues. V was pared by 1 base and J by 4 bases, with 13 bases between. The CDR3 bases are TGTGCCAGCAGTTACTTAAGCCCCACCTCCACTGAAGCTTTCTTT. Translating it yields CASSYLSPTSTEAFF.

The rearrangement links TRBV11-1 to TRBJ1-1; D uncertain. V lost 7 bases to trimming and J lost 7 bases, with 13 bases between them. CDR3 length: 12 residues. CDR1 is SGHAT, CDR2 FQDESV, per germline (reference sequence). The CDR3 DNA reads TGTGCCAGCAACAAAGACGGACTTGAAGCTTTCTTT. Translation gives CASNKDGLEAFF. The full variable domain, in which reference TRBV11-1 and TRBJ1-1 provide the parts outside the CDR3, is EAEVAQSPRYKITEKSQAVAFWCDPISGHATLYWYRQILGQGPELLVQFQDESVVDDSQLPKDRFSAERLKGVDSTLKIQPAELGDSAMYLCASNKDGLEAFFGQGTRLTVV.

This clonotype was seen a few times. The chain couples TRBV28 to TRBJ1-2; D is unclear. Germline loops: CDR1 MDHEN, CDR2 SYDVKM. This CDR3 contains 13 residues. V was pared by 4 bases and J by 6 bases, with 12 bases between. The CDR3 reads CASSSPVSDGYTF. In DNA form, the CDR3 reads TGTGCCAGCAGTTCACCTGTCTCGGATGGCTACACCTTC.